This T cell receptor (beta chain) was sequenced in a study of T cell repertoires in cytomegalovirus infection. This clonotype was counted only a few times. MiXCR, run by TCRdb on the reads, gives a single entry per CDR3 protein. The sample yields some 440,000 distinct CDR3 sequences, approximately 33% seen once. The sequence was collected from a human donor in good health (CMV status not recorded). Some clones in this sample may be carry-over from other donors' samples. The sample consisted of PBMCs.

CDR3 in DNA: TGTGCCAGCAGCCCTGACGACAGGCAGTATTTT. Translating gives CASSPDDRQYF. The chain couples TRBV12-3 or TRBV12-4 to TRBJ2-3; D may be TRBD1 (5 bases). The germline V and J ends were trimmed by 6 bases and 11 bases, with 12 bases remaining between them. This CDR3 has 11 amino acids.